This T cell receptor (beta chain) was recovered during a study of human T cells and chemical hapten exposure. Study-level findings and limits: Given that the donors had alopecia, their immune response may differ from that seen in healthy people. Versus controls, expanded TCRs had significantly more large CDR3 similarity clusters.

Stated time point: patch test 1, 2 weeks after DPC sensitization. The sample's treatment: therapeutic diphenylcyclopropenone sensitization with weekly scalp DPC. Germline CDR1 and CDR2: MDHEN and SYDVKM. This CDR3 has 12 amino acids. Trimming removed 3 bases from V and 4 bases from J, with 7 bases in between. TCRdb reprocessed the RACE reads with MiXCR, giving one entry per CDR3 protein. The data contain around 380,000 distinct CDR3 sequences, roughly 4.8% of them singletons. Concerning this clonotype itself: Its target is not known.

This receptor was taken from a woman aged 45-59 years with alopecia areata. Some clones in this sample may be carry-over from other donors' samples. This sequence joins TRBV28 and TRBJ2-7; the D is unclear. The source material was whole blood, sampled in connection with sensitization to the hapten diphenylcyclopropenone (DPC). CDR3 nucleotide sequence: TGTGCCAGCAGTTTTCCTACTTACGAGCAGTACTTC. Translated, it gives CASSFPTYEQYF.